Below, 10 T cell receptor beta chains from the same sample are listed, as sequenced in a study of blood T cell repertoires in COVID-19. Clones were sequenced by immunoSEQ multiplex PCR, and TCRdb holds only the in-frame ones, with some missing. Found here are about 150,000 clones, approximately 88% of them singletons; the top ten hold under 2.5%. Sequencing input: peripheral blood. These receptors all stem from an older man with acute or convalescent COVID-19.

The CDR3 DNA sequence: TGCGCCAGCAGCTTTTCGACATTAGGGGGTGGCGGCACTGAAGCTTTCTTT. Translated, it gives CASSFSTLGGGGTEAFF. The chain recombines TRBV5-1 with TRBJ1-1, with D tentatively TRBD1 (6 bases). The V end was cut by 2 bases, the J end by 4 bases, with 21 bases between. Germline CDR1 reads SGHRS; CDR2 reads YFSETQ. This CDR3 is 17 amino acids long.

The chain links TRBV5-8 to TRBJ2-2; D not certain. The V gene's germline CDR1 is SGHTS and CDR2 YDEGEE. CDR3 length: 16 residues. The ends were cut back, 5 bases at V and 0 bases at J, with 14 bases in the middle. As DNA, the CDR3 is TGTGCCAGCAGTTTAGTCCAGGCCCCGAACACCGGGGAGCTGTTTTTT. Translated: CASSLVQAPNTGELFF.

This rearrangement joins TRBV7-2 to TRBJ2-3; 8 bases are a match to TRBD2. CDR1 is SGHTA and CDR2 is FQGNSA in the germline V gene. The CDR3 sequence is 16 residues long. J gave up 1 base and V 4 bases, and 7 bases lay outside the gene matches. CDR3 coding DNA: TGTGCCAGCAGCTCCGAGGGGCGGGGGGGCACAGATACGCAGTATTTT. Protein sequence: CASSSEGRGGTDTQYF. Based on the CDR3 plus reference TRBV7-2 and TRBJ2-3, the full variable domain is GAGVSQSPSNKVTEKGKDVELRCDPISGHTALYWYRQSLGQGLEFLIYFQGNSAPDKSGLPSDRFSAERTGGSVSTLTIQRTQQEDSAVYLCASSSEGRGGTDTQYFGPGTRLTVL.

This clone was picked up one time. V is TRBV5-1 and J is TRBJ2-1; 9 nucleotides align to TRBD2. The CDR3 length is 13 residues. Germline V gene sequence: CDR1 SGHRS, CDR2 YFSETQ. The J segment lost 7 bases and the V segment lost 9 bases, leaving 8 bases of the junction unmatched. The CDR3 region is CATYPLAGNEQFF. As DNA, the CDR3 is TGCGCCACCTACCCGCTAGCGGGGAATGAGCAGTTCTTC. The full variable domain, its missing parts supplied by reference TRBV5-1 and TRBJ2-1, is KAGVTQTPRYLIKTRGQQVTLSCSPISGHRSVSWYQQTPGQGLQFLFEYFSETQRNKGNFPGRFSGRQFSNSRSEMNVSTLELGDSALYLCATYPLAGNEQFFGPGTRLTVL.

The chain uses TRBV5-1 and TRBJ1-1, with 7 positions matching TRBD1. After removal of 2 bases from V and 5 bases from J, the junction contained 6 bases not matched to a gene. This CDR3 comprises 14 residues. Germline V CDR1 and CDR2: SGHRS, YFSETQ. CDR3 amino acids: CASSFETGVTEAFF. CDR3 in DNA: TGCGCCAGCAGCTTCGAAACAGGGGTGACTGAAGCTTTCTTT.

The CDR3 bases are TGCGCCAGCAGCCCACCAGGGGGGTCTAACTATGGCTACACCTTC. As protein: CASSPPGGSNYGYTF. This chain joins TRBV5-1 and TRBJ1-2, with 7 nucleotides matching TRBD1. V lost 4 bases, J lost 0 bases, and 6 bases stayed unmatched. The germline CDR1 and CDR2 sequences are SGHRS and YFSETQ. There are 15 residues in the CDR3. Combining the CDR3 with reference TRBV5-1 and TRBJ1-2 gives the whole variable domain KAGVTQTPRYLIKTRGQQVTLSCSPISGHRSVSWYQQTPGQGLQFLFEYFSETQRNKGNFPGRFSGRQFSNSRSEMNVSTLELGDSALYLCASSPPGGSNYGYTFGSGTRLTVV.

The chain employs TRBV6-1 and TRBJ2-7, with 7 bases matching TRBD2. The CDR3 totals 15 residues. Germline V gene data show CDR1 as MNHNS and CDR2 as SASEGT. With V trimmed by 6 bases and J by 0 bases, 8 bases remained unmatched. The CDR3 bases are TGTGCCAGCAGCAGTAGCGGGTGGATCTCCTACGAGCAGTACTTC. Its protein product is CASSSSGWISYEQYF.

The V and J genes are TRBV19 and TRBJ1-3; TRBD1 is a possible D gene (6 bases). Trimming removed 3 bases from V and 0 bases from J, with 18 bases in between. This CDR3 region has 18 residues. CDR1 and CDR2 from the germline V gene are LNHDA and SQIVND (reference sequence). DNA for the CDR3: TGTGCCAGTAGTATTGGACAGAGGAATCTATACTCTGGAAACACCATATATTTT. Translated: CASSIGQRNLYSGNTIYF.

V usage is TRBV19 and J usage is TRBJ1-4, with D perhaps matching TRBD1 (6 bases). Trimming pared 3 bases from V and 8 bases from J, leaving 13 bases between. Per the germline V gene, CDR1 is LNHDA and CDR2 is SQIVND (reference sequence). CDR3 length: 14 residues. This chain's CDR3 is CASSMGAFEEKLFF. CDR3 coding DNA: TGTGCCAGTAGTATGGGGGCGTTTGAGGAAAAACTGTTTTTT.

The rearrangement uses TRBV5-1 and TRBJ2-3, with TRBD1 as a possible D gene (6 bases). Germline CDR1 SGHRS, CDR2 YFSETQ. V lost 0 bases to trimming and J lost 2 bases, with 10 bases between them. The CDR3 is 15 amino acids. CDR3 residues: CASSLAGANTDTQYF. As DNA, the CDR3 is TGCGCCAGCAGCTTGGCAGGGGCGAACACAGATACGCAGTATTTT. Full variable domain (rest looked up from reference TRBV5-1 and TRBJ2-3): KAGVTQTPRYLIKTRGQQVTLSCSPISGHRSVSWYQQTPGQGLQFLFEYFSETQRNKGNFPGRFSGRQFSNSRSEMNVSTLELGDSALYLCASSLAGANTDTQYFGPGTRLTVL.